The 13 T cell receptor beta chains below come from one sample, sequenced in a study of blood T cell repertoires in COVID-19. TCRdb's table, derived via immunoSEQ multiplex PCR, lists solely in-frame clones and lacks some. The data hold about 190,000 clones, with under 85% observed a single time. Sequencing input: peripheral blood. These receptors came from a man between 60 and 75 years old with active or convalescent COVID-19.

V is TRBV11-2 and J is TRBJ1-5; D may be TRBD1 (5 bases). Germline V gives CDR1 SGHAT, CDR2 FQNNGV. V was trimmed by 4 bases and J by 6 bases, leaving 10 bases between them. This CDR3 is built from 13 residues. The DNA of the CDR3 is TGTGCCAGCAGCTCCCAGGGAACTCAGCCCCAGCATTTT. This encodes CASSSQGTQPQHF.

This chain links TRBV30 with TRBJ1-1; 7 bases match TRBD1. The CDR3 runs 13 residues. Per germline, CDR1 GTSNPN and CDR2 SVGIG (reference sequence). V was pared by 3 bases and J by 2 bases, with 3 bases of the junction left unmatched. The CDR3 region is CAWRGTVNTEAFF. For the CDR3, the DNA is TGTGCCTGGAGGGGGACAGTTAACACTGAAGCTTTCTTT.

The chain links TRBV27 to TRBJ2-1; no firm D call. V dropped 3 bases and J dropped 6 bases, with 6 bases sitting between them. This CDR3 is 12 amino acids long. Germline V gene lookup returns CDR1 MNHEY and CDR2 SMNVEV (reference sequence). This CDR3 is CASSFPGNEQFF. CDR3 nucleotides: TGTGCCAGCAGTTTTCCCGGCAATGAGCAGTTCTTC.

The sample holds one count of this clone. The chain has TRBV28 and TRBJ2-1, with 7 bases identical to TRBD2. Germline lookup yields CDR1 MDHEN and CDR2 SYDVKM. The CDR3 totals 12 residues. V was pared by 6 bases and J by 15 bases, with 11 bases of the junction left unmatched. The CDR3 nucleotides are TGTGCCAGCAGCCGTACTAGCGACGTTTGGTTCTTC. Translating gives CASSRTSDVWFF.

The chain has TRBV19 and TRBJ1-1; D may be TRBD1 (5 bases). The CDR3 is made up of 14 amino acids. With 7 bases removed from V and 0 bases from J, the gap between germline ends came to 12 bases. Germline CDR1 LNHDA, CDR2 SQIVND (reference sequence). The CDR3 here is CASTKGFLNTEAFF. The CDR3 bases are TGTGCCAGTACGAAGGGGTTCTTGAACACTGAAGCTTTCTTT.

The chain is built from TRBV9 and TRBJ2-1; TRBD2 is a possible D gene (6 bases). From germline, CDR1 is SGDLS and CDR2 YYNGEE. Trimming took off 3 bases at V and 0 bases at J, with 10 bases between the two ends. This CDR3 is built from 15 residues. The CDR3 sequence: CASSGGVSSYNEQFF. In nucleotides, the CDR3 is TGTGCCAGCAGCGGGGGGGTAAGCTCCTACAATGAGCAGTTCTTC.

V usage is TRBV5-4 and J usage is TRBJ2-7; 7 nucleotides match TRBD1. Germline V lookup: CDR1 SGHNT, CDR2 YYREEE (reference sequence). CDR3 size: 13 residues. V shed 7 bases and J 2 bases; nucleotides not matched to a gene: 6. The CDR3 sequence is CASRTGQTYEQYF. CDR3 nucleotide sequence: TGTGCCAGCCGGACAGGCCAAACCTACGAGCAGTACTTC.

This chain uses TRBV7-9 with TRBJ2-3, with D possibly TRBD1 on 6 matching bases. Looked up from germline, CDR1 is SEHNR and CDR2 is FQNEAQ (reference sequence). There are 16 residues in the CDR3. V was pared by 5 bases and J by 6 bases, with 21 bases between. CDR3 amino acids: CASSPGAVGPADTQYF. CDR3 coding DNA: TGTGCCAGCAGCCCAGGGGCGGTGGGTCCGGCGGATACGCAGTATTTT.

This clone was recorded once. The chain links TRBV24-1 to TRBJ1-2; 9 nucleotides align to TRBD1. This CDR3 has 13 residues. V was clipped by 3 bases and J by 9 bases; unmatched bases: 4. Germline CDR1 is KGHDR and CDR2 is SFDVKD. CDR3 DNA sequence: TGTGCCACCAGTGATGGACAGGGGTTTCGCTACACCTTC. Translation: CATSDGQGFRYTF.

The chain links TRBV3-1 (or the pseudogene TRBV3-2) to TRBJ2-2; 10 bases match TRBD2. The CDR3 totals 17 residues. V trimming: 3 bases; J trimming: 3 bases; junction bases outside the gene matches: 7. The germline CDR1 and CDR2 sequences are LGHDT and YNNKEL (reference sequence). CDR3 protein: CASSQVAGGGYTGELFF. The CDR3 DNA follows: TGTGCCAGCAGCCAGGTAGCGGGAGGCGGCTACACCGGGGAGCTGTTTTTT.

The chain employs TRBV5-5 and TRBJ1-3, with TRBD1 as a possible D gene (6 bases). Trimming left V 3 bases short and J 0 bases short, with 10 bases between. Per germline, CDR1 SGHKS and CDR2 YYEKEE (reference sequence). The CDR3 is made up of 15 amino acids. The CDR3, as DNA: TGTGCCAGCAGCTCGGACAGAACCTCTGGAAACACCATATATTTT. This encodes CASSSDRTSGNTIYF.

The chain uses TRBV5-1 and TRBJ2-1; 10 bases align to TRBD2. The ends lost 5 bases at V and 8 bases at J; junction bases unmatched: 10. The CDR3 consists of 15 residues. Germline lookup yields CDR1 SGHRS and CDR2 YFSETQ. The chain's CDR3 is CASRPPSGGWDEQFF. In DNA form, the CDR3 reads TGCGCCAGCAGACCTCCTAGCGGGGGTTGGGATGAGCAGTTCTTC.

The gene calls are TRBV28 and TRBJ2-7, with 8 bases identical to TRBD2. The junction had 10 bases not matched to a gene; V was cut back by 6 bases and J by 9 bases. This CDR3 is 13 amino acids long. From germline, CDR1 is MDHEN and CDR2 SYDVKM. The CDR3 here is CASRTFTLAAQYF. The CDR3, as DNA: TGTGCCAGCAGAACTTTCACACTAGCGGCGCAGTACTTC.